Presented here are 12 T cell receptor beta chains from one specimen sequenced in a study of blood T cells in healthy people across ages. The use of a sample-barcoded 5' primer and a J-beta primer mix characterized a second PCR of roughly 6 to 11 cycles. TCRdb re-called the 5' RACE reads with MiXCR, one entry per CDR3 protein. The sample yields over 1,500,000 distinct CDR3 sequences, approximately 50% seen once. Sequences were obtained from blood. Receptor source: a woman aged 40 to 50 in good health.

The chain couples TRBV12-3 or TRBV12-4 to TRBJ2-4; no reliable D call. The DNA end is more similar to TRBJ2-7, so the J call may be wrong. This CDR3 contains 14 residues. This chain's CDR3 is CASSFLHGTTEQYF. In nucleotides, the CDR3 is TGTGCCAGCAGTTTCCTGCACGGAACTACCGAGCAGTACTTC.

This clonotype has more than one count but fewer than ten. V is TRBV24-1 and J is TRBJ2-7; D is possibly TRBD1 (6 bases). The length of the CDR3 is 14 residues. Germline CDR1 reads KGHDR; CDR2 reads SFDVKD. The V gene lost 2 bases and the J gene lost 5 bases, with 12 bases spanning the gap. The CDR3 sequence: CATSDSGAPNEQYF. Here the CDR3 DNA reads TGTGCCACCAGTGATTCAGGGGCGCCGAACGAGCAGTACTTC.

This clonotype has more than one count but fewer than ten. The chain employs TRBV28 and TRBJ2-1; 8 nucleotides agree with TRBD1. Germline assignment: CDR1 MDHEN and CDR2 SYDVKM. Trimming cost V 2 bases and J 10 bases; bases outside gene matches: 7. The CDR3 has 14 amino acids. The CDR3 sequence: CASSLHNRGKEQFF. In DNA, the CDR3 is TGTGCCAGCAGTTTACACAACAGGGGGAAAGAGCAGTTCTTC.

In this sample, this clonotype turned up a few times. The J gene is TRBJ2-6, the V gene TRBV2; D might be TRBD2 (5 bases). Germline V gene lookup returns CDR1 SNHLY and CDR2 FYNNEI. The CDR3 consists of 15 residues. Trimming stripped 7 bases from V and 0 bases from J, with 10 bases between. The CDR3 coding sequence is TGTGCCAGCACAACCGGGATCTCTGGGGCCAACGTCCTGACTTTC. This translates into CASTTGISGANVLTF.

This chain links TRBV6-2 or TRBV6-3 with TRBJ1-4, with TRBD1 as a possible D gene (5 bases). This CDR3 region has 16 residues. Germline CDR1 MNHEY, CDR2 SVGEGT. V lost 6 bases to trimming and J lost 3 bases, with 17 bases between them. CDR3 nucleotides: TGTGCCAGCAGCCGTATCAGGGAAGGAGCTAATGAAAAACTGTTTTTT. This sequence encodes CASSRIREGANEKLFF.

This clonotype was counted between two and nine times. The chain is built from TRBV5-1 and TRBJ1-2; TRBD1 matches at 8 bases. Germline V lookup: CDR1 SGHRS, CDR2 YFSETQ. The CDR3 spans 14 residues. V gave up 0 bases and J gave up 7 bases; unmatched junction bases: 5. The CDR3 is CASSLEDRVSGYTF. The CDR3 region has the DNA TGCGCCAGCAGCTTGGAGGACAGGGTGTCTGGCTACACCTTC.

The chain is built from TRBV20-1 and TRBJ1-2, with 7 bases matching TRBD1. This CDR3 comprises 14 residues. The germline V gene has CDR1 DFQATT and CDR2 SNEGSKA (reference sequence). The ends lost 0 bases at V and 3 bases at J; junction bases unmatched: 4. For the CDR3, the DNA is TGCAGTGCTAGAGACGGCAGGGGGGACTATGGCTACACCTTC. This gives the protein CSARDGRGDYGYTF.

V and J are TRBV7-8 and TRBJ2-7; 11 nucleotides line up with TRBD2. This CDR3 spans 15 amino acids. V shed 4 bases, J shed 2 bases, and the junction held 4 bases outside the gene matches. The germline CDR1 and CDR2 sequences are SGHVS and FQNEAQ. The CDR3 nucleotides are TGTGCCAGCAGCTCGACTAGCGGGGATGCCTACGAGCAGTACTTC. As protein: CASSSTSGDAYEQYF.

The chain's CDR3 is CASSEGPRALDTQYF. The CDR3 DNA reads TGTGCCAGCAGTGAGGGCCCAAGGGCGCTAGATACGCAGTATTTT. The V call is TRBV2, the J call TRBJ2-3; no reliable D call. CDR3 length equals 15 residues. Deletions cut 3 bases from V and 5 bases from J, with 15 bases between. The germline CDR1 and CDR2 sequences are SNHLY and FYNNEI.

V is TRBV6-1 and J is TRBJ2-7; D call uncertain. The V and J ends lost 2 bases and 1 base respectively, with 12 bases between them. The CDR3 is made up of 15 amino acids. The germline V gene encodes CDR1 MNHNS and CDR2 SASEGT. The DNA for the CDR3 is TGTGCCAGCAGTGAAACGCCCCTCTCATCCTACGAGCAGTACTTC. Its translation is CASSETPLSSYEQYF.

CDR3 bases: TGTGCCAGCAACAAAGGGGAGGGGGCTCAAGAGACCCAGTACTTC. Its protein is CASNKGEGAQETQYF. The rearrangement joins TRBV7-9 to TRBJ2-5, with D perhaps matching TRBD1 or TRBD2 (7 bases each). Per the germline V gene, CDR1 is SEHNR and CDR2 is FQNEAQ (reference sequence). This CDR3 spans 15 amino acids. Trimming left V 7 bases short and J 2 bases short, with 17 bases between.

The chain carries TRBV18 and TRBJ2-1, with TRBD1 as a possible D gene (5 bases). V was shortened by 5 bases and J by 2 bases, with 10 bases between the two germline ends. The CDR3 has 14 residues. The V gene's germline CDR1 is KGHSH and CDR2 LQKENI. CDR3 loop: CASSIPGTYNEQFF. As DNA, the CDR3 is TGTGCCAGCTCAATTCCAGGGACCTACAATGAGCAGTTCTTC. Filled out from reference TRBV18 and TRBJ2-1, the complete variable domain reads NAGVMQNPRHLVRRRGQEARLRCSPMKGHSHVYWYRQLPEEGLKFMVYLQKENIIDESGMPKERFSAEFPKEGPSILRIQQVVRGDSAAYFCASSIPGTYNEQFFGPGTRLTVL.